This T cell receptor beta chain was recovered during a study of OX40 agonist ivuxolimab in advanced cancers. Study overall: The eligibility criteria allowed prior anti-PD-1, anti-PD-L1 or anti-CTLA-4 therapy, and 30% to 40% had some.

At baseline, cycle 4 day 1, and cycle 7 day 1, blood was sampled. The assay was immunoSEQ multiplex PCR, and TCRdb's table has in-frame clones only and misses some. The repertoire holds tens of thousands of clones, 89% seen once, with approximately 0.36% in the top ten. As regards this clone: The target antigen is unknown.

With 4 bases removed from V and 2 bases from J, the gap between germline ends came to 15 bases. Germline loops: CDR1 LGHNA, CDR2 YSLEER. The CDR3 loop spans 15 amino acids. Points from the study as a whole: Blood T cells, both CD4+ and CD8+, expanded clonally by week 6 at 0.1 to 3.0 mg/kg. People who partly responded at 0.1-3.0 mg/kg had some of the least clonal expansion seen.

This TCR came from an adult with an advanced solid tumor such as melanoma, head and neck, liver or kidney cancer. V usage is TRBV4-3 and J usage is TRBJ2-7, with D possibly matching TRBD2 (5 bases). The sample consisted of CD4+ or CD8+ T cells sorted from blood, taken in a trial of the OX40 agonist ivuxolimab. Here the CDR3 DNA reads TGCGCCAGCAGCCTCCAGCGGATCCCCACCTACGAGCAGTACTTC. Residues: CASSLQRIPTYEQYF.